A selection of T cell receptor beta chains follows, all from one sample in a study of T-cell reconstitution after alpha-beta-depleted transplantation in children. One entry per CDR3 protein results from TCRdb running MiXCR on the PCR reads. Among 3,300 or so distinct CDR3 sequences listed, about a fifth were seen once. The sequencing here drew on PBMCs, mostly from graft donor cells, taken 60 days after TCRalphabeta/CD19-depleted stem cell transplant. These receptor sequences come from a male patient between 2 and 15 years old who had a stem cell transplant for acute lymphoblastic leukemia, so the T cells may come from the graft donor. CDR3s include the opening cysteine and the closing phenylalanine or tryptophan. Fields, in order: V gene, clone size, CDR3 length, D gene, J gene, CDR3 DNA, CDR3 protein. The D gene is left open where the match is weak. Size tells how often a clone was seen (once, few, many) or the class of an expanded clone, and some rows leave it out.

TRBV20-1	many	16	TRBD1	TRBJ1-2	TGCAGTGCAGCAGGGACAGGCTTGGTTCCTACCTATGGCTACACCTTC	CSAAGTGLVPTYGYTF
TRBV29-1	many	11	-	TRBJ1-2	TGCCGGTTGGGGTTTCGGCGTGGCTACACCTTC	CRLGFRRGYTF
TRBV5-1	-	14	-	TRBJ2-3	TGCGCCAGCAGCTTGGGGGGGTTTCCAGATACGCAGTATTTT	CASSLGGFPDTQYF
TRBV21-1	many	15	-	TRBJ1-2	TGTGCCAGCAGCTCGCCGAGAGCCCCGCCCTATGGCTACACCTTC	CASSSPRAPPYGYTF
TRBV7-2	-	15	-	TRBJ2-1	TGTGCCAGCAGCTCGCCAGAGGACAACTACAATGAGCAGTTCTTC	CASSSPEDNYNEQFF
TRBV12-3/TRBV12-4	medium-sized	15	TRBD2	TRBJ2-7	TGTGCCAGCAGCCGTACTAGCGGTAGCTCCTACGAGCAGTACTTC	CASSRTSGSSYEQYF
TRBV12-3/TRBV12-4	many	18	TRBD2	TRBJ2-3	TGTACCAGCAGTTTTATGGCGGGAGGTCCCTCGATCACAGATACGCAGTATTTT	CTSSFMAGGPSITDTQYF
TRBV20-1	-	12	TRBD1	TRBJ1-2	TGCAGTGGACCGGGACAGGGAAGTGGCTACACCTTC	CSGPGQGSGYTF
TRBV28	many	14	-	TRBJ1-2	TGTGCCAGCAGACGGGGGCGATACAGGGATGGCTACACCTTC	CASRRGRYRDGYTF
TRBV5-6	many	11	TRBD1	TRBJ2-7	TGTGCCAGCAGCTCCGGACAGGTTCAGTACTTC	CASSSGQVQYF
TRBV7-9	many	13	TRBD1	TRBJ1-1	TGTGCCAGCAGCTTAGTAGGGGGCGGTGAAGCTTTCTTT	CASSLVGGGEAFF
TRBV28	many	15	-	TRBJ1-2	TGTGCCAGCAGTCCGGACAGCGGGGGACCCTATGGCTACACCTTC	CASSPDSGGPYGYTF
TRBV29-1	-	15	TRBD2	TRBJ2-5	TGCAGCGCCGAAATAGCGGGAGTCATGAGAGAGACCCAGTACTTC	CSAEIAGVMRETQYF
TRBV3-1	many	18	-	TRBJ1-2	TGTGCCTCCTGCCGCACCAAATCGGCAGCCTCTATTAACTATGGCTACACCTTC	CASCRTKSAASINYGYTF
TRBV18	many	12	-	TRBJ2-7	TGTGCCAGCTCGGCCGGCAGTTACGAGCAGTACTTC	CASSAGSYEQYF
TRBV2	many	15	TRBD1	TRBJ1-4	TGTGCCAGCATGCGAGGGGGCGGCACTAATGAAAAACTGTTTTTT	CASMRGGGTNEKLFF
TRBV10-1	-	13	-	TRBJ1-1	TGCGCCAGCAGTGATTCTCTCCTCACTGAAGCTTTCTTT	CASSDSLLTEAFF
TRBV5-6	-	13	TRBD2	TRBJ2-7	TGTGCCAGCAGTGGACTAGGGATCTACGAGCAGTACTTC	CASSGLGIYEQYF
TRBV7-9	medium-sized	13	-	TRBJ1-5	TGTGCCAGCAGCTTATCGGTTGAGGAGCCCCAGCATTTT	CASSLSVEEPQHF
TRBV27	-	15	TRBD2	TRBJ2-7	TGTGCCAGCAGTGCTAGACTAGCGGGAGGTGGTGAGCAGTACTTC	CASSARLAGGGEQYF
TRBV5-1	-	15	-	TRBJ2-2	TGCGCCAGCAGTCCACGAACCGTGAACACCGGGGAGCTGTTTTTT	CASSPRTVNTGELFF
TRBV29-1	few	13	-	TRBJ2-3	TGCAGCGTTGCGGCTAGCACCACTCCATCGCAGTATTTT	CSVAASTTPSQYF
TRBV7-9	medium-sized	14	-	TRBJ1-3	TGTGCCAGCAGCCACCCGCGCTCTGGAAACACCATATATTTT	CASSHPRSGNTIYF
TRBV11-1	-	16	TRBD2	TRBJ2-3	TGTGCCAGCAGCTTAGCGGGCGGGGGGGCTCGCGATACGCAGTATTTT	CASSLAGGGARDTQYF
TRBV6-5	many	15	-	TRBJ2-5	TGTGCCAGCAGTAGACCTGGAGGGCCCGGGGAGACCCAGTACTTC	CASSRPGGPGETQYF
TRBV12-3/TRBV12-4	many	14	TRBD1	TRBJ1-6	TGTGCCAGCAGGAGGGACAGAATTAGAGGGCCCCTCCACTTT	CASRRDRIRGPLHF
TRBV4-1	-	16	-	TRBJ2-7	TGTCAGTGCCGCTTGGCCCACTGGGGCCGCTCCTACGAGCAGTACTTC	CQCRLAHWGRSYEQYF
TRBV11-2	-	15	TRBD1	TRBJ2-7	TGTGCCAGCAGCTTAGGACAGGGGGTCGCCTACGAGCAGTACTTC	CASSLGQGVAYEQYF
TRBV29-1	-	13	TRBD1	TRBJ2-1	TGCAGCGAACCGGGACAGGGGATTAATGAGCAGTTCTTC	CSEPGQGINEQFF
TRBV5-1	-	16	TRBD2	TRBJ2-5	TGCGCCAGCAGCCGTACTAGCGATGGGGCGCAAGAGACCCAGTACTTC	CASSRTSDGAQETQYF
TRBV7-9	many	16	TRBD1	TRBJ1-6	TGTGCCAGCAGCCGAACGGGGACAGGGCGAAATTCACCCCTCCACTTT	CASSRTGTGRNSPLHF
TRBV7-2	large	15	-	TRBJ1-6	TGTGCCAGCAGCCCCTTTGAGAGGCCAAGTTCACCCCTCCACTTT	CASSPFERPSSPLHF
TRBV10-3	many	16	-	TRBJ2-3	TGTGCCATCAGTCCTCCTCCCCCCTTGGGCACAGATACGCAGTATTTT	CAISPPPPLGTDTQYF
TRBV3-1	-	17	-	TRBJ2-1	TGTGCCTGCTGCCAAGATGTGAGGCGGGGGCAGTACAATGAGCAGTTCTTC	CACCQDVRRGQYNEQFF
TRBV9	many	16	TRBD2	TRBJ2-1	TGTGCCAGCAGCGCCCTAGCGGGAGGTACCTACAATGAGCAGTTCTTC	CASSALAGGTYNEQFF
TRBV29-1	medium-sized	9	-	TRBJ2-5	TGCAGCGTTGAAGAGACCCAGTACTTC	CSVEETQYF
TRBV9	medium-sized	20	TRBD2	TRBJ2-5	TGTGCCAGCAGCGCGGCGCTCGGGACTAGCAGAACCCTACCCAAGAAGACCCAGTACTTC	CASSAALGTSRTLPKKTQYF
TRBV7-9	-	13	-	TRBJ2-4	TGTGCCAGCAGCCCCCTGGCCAAAAACATTCAGTACTTC	CASSPLAKNIQYF
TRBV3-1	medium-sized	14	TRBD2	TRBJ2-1	TGTGCCAGCAGCCAATCCACTAGCGGGAGTCCGCAGTTCTTC	CASSQSTSGSPQFF
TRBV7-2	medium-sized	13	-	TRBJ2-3	TGTGCCAGCAGCTTTAGTGTGACAGATACGCAGTATTTT	CASSFSVTDTQYF
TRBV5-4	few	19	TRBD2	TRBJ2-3	TGTGCCAGCAGCTTGGGGCTAGCGGGGGGGCCTGCTAGCACAGATACGCAGTATTTT	CASSLGLAGGPASTDTQYF
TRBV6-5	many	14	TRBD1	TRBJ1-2	TGTGCCAGCAGTTACGACAGGGCTAACTATGGCTACACCTTC	CASSYDRANYGYTF
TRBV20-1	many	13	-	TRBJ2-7	TGCAGTGCTAGACCGACGGGGGCCTACGAGCAGTACTTC	CSARPTGAYEQYF
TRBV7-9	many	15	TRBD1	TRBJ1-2	TGTGCCAGCAGCTTAGCGGGGACAGGGCCCTATGGCTACACCTTC	CASSLAGTGPYGYTF
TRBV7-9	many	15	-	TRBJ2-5	TGTGCCAGCAGCATCCGGGACAAGGGGTGGGAGACCCAGTACTTC	CASSIRDKGWETQYF
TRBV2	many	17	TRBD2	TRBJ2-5	TGTGCCAGCAGTGAGGGAGAGCTTAGCGGGAGGGAAGAGACCCAGTACTTC	CASSEGELSGREETQYF
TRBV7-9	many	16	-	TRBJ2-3	TGTGCCAGCAGCTTTGCCCTACAGGGAGCAACAGATACGCAGTATTTT	CASSFALQGATDTQYF
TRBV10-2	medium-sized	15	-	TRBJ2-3	TGCGCCAGCAGTGAACAGGGTTGGCCCACAGATACGCAGTATTTT	CASSEQGWPTDTQYF
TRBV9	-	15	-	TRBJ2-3	TGTGCCAGCAGCCTTGGTGGCGGGTTCGCGTATACGCAGTATTTT	CASSLGGGFAYTQYF